This is a list of T cell receptor beta chains from one sample in a study of blood T cell repertoires in COVID-19. This table comes from immunoSEQ multiplex PCR, and its TCRdb copy is limited to in-frame clones, with some not included. The sample yields more than 65,000 clones, around 83% seen once. Sequencing input: peripheral blood. The receptors were sampled from a man over 45 with acute or convalescent COVID-19. Each CDR3 is given with its conserved first and last residue. Fields, in order: D gene, V gene, J gene, clone size, CDR3 DNA, CDR3 protein. The D gene is left open where the match is weak. Some rows mark clone size as missing; the rest say once, few, many or name a class of expanded clone.

.	TRBV24-1	TRBJ2-1	few	TGTGCCACCAGTGGAGGAGGGGGCCTCCTGAATGAGCAGTTCTTC	CATSGGGGLLNEQFF
TRBD2	TRBV29-1	TRBJ2-1	.	TGCAGCGTTGGGCTAGCGGGAGGCAATGAGCAGTTCTTC	CSVGLAGGNEQFF
.	TRBV28	TRBJ2-7	few	TGTGCCAGCAGTTTTGTCTCCGGAGGAATCCACGAGCAGTACTTC	CASSFVSGGIHEQYF
.	TRBV5-1	TRBJ2-3	.	TGCGCCAGCAGCTTCCCGGGAGAAGATACGCAGTATTTT	CASSFPGEDTQYF
TRBD1	TRBV5-4	TRBJ1-3	once	TGTGCCAGCAGCCTCGGGACAGCTGGAAACACCATATATTTT	CASSLGTAGNTIYF
TRBD1	TRBV30	TRBJ1-5	.	TGTGCCTGGGACAGGGGGCGCAATCAGCCCCAGCATTTT	CAWDRGRNQPQHF
TRBD1	TRBV5-1	TRBJ2-3	.	TGCGCCAGCAGTGGCCAGGGGGCCCCAGATACGCAGTATTTT	CASSGQGAPDTQYF
.	TRBV11-2	TRBJ2-1	.	TGTGCCAGCAGACTAGAAGGGATTGAGCAGTTCTTC	CASRLEGIEQFF
TRBD1	TRBV14	TRBJ2-1	.	TGTGCCAGCAGCCAACTTAGGGAAGGGGGCTCCGGTGAGCAGTTCTTC	CASSQLREGGSGEQFF
.	TRBV28	TRBJ1-1	.	TGTGCCAGCAGCCTCTCTATAGGAGGGACTGAAGCTTTCTTT	CASSLSIGGTEAFF
.	TRBV6-5	TRBJ2-1	.	TGTGCCACACTTCGTGCGTACAATGAGCAGTTCTTC	CATLRAYNEQFF
.	TRBV5-4	TRBJ2-2	.	TGTGCCAGCAGCTGGGCACTCACCGGGGAGCTGTTTTTT	CASSWALTGELFF
.	TRBV9	TRBJ2-1	once	TGTGCCAGCAGCCAGACCTACAATGAGCAGTTCTTC	CASSQTYNEQFF
.	TRBV6-5	TRBJ2-5	.	TGTGCCAGCAGGCGATCGGGGGGCGGTCAAGAGACCCAGTACTTC	CASRRSGGGQETQYF
.	TRBV19	TRBJ2-3	.	TGTGCCTCTCAAACGTGGGGACTTAGCACAGATACGCAGTATTTT	CASQTWGLSTDTQYF
TRBD1	TRBV5-1	TRBJ1-6	few	TGCGCCAGCAGCCGCGGGCAGGGGGCGAAAAATTCACCCCTCCACTTT	CASSRGQGAKNSPLHF
TRBD2	TRBV14	TRBJ2-7	.	TGTGCCAGCAGCTTCGGGACTAGCGGCTCCGAGCAGTACTTC	CASSFGTSGSEQYF
.	TRBV6-5	TRBJ1-6	.	TGTGCCAGCAGTTACGGTCAGGGCTGGAATTCACCCCTCCACTTT	CASSYGQGWNSPLHF
.	TRBV9	TRBJ1-2	few	TGTGCCAGCAGCGTAGCAGGTGGGAACTATGGCTACACCTTC	CASSVAGGNYGYTF
TRBD1	TRBV18	TRBJ1-6	.	TGTGCCAGCTCACCCCCGGGAACAGGGGGCTCTGGGAATTCACCCCTCCACTTT	CASSPPGTGGSGNSPLHF
TRBD1	TRBV6-4	TRBJ1-6	.	TGTGCCAGCAGTGCGAGACAGGGGGATTCACCCCTCCACTTT	CASSARQGDSPLHF
TRBD1	TRBV7-2	TRBJ1-5	.	TGTGCCAGCAGCTTGGGACACACAGGGGGCAATCAGCCCCAGCATTTT	CASSLGHTGGNQPQHF
TRBD1	TRBV4-3	TRBJ2-3	.	TGCGCCAGCAGCCAGGGACAGGGGAGGACAGATACGCAGTATTTT	CASSQGQGRTDTQYF
.	TRBV12-3/TRBV12-4	TRBJ1-1	once	TGTGCCAGCAGTTTGGGACAGAACACTGAAGCTTTCTTT	CASSLGQNTEAFF
.	TRBV28	TRBJ2-2	.	TGTGCCAGCAGTTTCGGTAGCATGAACACCGGGGAGCTGTTTTTT	CASSFGSMNTGELFF
.	TRBV4-1	TRBJ1-1	.	TGCGCCAGCAGCCCAGGGGCTCTACGAATTATGAACACTGAAGCTTTCTTT	CASSPGALRIMNTEAFF
TRBD2	TRBV18	TRBJ2-1	.	TGTGCCAGCTCACCACCTAGCGGGCTTAACAATGAGCAGTTCTTC	CASSPPSGLNNEQFF
.	TRBV7-2	TRBJ1-2	.	TGTGCCAGCAGCTTAAGCAGGGTTAACTATGGCTACACCTTC	CASSLSRVNYGYTF
.	TRBV27	TRBJ1-1	.	TGTGCCAGCAGTTTATCGACGGGGGGAACGCGCACTGAAGCTTTCTTT	CASSLSTGGTRTEAFF
TRBD2	TRBV19	TRBJ2-7	.	TGTGCCAGTAGTATAGGGGAGGGCAGACTCTACGAGCAGTACTTC	CASSIGEGRLYEQYF
.	TRBV9	TRBJ2-1	.	TGTGCCAGCAGCGTAGGAGGCGGCGGGATCTCCTACAATGAGCAGTTCTTC	CASSVGGGGISYNEQFF
TRBD1	TRBV5-8	TRBJ1-3	.	TGTGCCAGCAGCGCGACAGGGGCTGGAAACACCATATATTTT	CASSATGAGNTIYF
.	TRBV7-8	TRBJ1-6	.	TGTGCCAGCAGCTTTAACTCGAATTCACCCCTCCACTTT	CASSFNSNSPLHF
.	TRBV7-9	TRBJ2-5	.	TGTGCCAGCAGCTTAATCGCAGGACTGCAAGAGACCCAGTACTTC	CASSLIAGLQETQYF
TRBD2	TRBV4-1	TRBJ2-1	many	TGCGCCAGCAGCCAAGGATTCGTTCGCGGGAGAAGTGTGAGAAATGAGCAGTTCTTC	CASSQGFVRGRSVRNEQFF
TRBD2	TRBV5-1	TRBJ2-7	.	TGCGCCAGCAGCCCCGGGGGGGTAGGATCCTACGAGCAGTACTTC	CASSPGGVGSYEQYF
TRBD1	TRBV3-1/TRBV3-2	TRBJ1-3	.	TGTGCCAGCAGCAATGACAGGGCGGCCGGAAACACCATATATTTT	CASSNDRAAGNTIYF
TRBD2	TRBV5-6	TRBJ2-1	.	TGTGCCAGCAGCGGCGGGGACTACTACAATGAGCAGTTCTTC	CASSGGDYYNEQFF
.	TRBV18	TRBJ2-4	.	TGTGCCAGCTCACCGGAATCTAGCGTCAAAAACATTCAGTACTTC	CASSPESSVKNIQYF
.	TRBV19	TRBJ1-5	.	TGTGCCAGTACCCCGGACTTCCTGGGAGGGAATCAGCCCCAGCATTTT	CASTPDFLGGNQPQHF
TRBD1	TRBV7-9	TRBJ1-6	.	TGTGCCAGCACAACCGGGACAGGGAATTCACCCCTCCACTTT	CASTTGTGNSPLHF
TRBD1	TRBV4-3	TRBJ2-7	.	TGCGCCAGCAGCCAAGAAGGGACAGGGGGAGACGAGCAGTACTTC	CASSQEGTGGDEQYF
.	TRBV4-2	TRBJ2-7	.	TGTGCCAGCAGCCAAGATGGCCCCGGGACACCTTTCTACGAGCAGTACTTC	CASSQDGPGTPFYEQYF
.	TRBV7-9	TRBJ2-5	once	TGTGCCAGCAGCTTACCGACAGGCCCAGAGACCCAGTACTTC	CASSLPTGPETQYF
TRBD1	TRBV15	TRBJ2-7	.	TGTGCCACCAGCAGAGTCGCCGGGGCAGGGGGCCACGAGCAGTACTTC	CATSRVAGAGGHEQYF
TRBD1	TRBV28	TRBJ1-5	.	TGTGCCAGCAGTGGAGACAGGGTAAATCAGCCCCAGCATTTT	CASSGDRVNQPQHF
.	TRBV4-1	TRBJ1-2	.	TGCGCCAGCAGCCAAGAAAGCCCCGGTCCCAAGCGTGGCTACACCTTC	CASSQESPGPKRGYTF
.	TRBV2	TRBJ2-7	.	TGTGCCAGCAGGACGGAGTCCTACGAGCAGTACTTC	CASRTESYEQYF
.	TRBV7-2	TRBJ1-1	few	TGTGCCAGCAGCTCGTCATTAGGGGTCACTGAAGCTTTCTTT	CASSSSLGVTEAFF